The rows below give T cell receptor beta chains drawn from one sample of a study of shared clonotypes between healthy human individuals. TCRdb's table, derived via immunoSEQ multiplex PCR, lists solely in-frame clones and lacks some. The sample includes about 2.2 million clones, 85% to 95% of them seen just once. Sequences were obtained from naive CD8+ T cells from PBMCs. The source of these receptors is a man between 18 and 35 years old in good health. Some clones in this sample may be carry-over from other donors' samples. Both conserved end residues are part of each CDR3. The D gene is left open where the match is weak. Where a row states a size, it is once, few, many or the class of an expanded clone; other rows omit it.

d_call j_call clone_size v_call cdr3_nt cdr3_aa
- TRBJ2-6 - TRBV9 TGTGCCAGCAGCGTCGACAGGCGAGAGGCTGGGGCCAACGTCCTGACTTTC CASSVDRREAGANVLTF
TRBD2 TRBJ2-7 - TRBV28 TGTGCCAGCAGCCCCGGGACTAGCGGGAGGCTCTACGAGCAGTACTTC CASSPGTSGRLYEQYF
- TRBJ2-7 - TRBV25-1 TGTGCTTCTGCCACAGCGAGCGAGCAGTACTTC CASATASEQYF
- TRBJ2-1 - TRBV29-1 TGCAGCGTGAGTCTAGCTCCGCCTTACAATGAGCAGTTCTTC CSVSLAPPYNEQFF
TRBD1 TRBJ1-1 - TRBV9 TGTGCCAGCAGCGCCCGCGGACAGGGGTTGAACACTGAAGCTTTCTTT CASSARGQGLNTEAFF
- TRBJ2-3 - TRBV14 TGTGCCAGCAGCCAAGGTCACACAGATACGCAGTATTTT CASSQGHTDTQYF
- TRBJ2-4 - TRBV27 TGTGCCAGCAGTTCCGCCGCGACCCAAAACATTCAGTACTTC CASSSAATQNIQYF
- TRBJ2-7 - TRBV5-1 TGCGCCAGCAGCCCCCAGGACCGGGGGCCGTTCTATTCCTACGAGCAGTACTTC CASSPQDRGPFYSYEQYF
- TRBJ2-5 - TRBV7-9 TGTGCCAGCAGCTTAGCTGAGGTGGGGGGCCTAGAGACCCAGTACTTC CASSLAEVGGLETQYF
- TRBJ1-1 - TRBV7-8 TGTGCCAGCAGCGCGGGACGCTCGAGGGGAGCTTTCTTT CASSAGRSRGAFF
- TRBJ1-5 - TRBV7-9 TGTGCCAGCTGTCGGGGAAGCAATCAGCCCCAGCATTTT CASCRGSNQPQHF
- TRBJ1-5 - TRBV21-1 TGTGCCAGCAGCAAAAGGGGGGTGGATCAGCCCCAGCATTTT CASSKRGVDQPQHF
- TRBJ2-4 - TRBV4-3 TGCGCCAGCAGCCAAGCCCCCGATGGGGGGGCGATAGCCAAAAACATTCAGTACTTC CASSQAPDGGAIAKNIQYF
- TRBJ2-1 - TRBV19 TGTGCCAGTAGTATCGGGCGGGGCCCCTACAATGAGCAGTTCTTC CASSIGRGPYNEQFF
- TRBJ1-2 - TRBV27 TGTGCCAGCAGTTTAACCTTCGCAAGAAACTATGGCTACACCTTC CASSLTFARNYGYTF
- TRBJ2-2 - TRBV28 TGTGCCAGCAGTGGGGGCTCCGGGGAGCTGTTTTTT CASSGGSGELFF
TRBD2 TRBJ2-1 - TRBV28 TGTGCCAGCAGTCCACTAGCGGGGGGAACCTACAATGAGCAGTTCTTC CASSPLAGGTYNEQFF
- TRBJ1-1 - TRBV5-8 TGTGCCAGCACCACTTCCGGGGATTATGAAGCTTTCTTT CASTTSGDYEAFF
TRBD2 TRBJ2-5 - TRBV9 TGTGCCAGCAGCTTTGGACTAGCGGGCGACCCGGGTAAAGAGACCCAGTACTTC CASSFGLAGDPGKETQYF
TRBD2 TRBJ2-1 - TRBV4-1 TGCGCCAGCAGCCAAGATTTGGGACTAGCGGGAGAGGGGAATGAGCAGTTCTTC CASSQDLGLAGEGNEQFF
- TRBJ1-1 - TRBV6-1 TGTGCCAGCAGCATAACAGGGTCCCCTGAAGCTTTCTTT CASSITGSPEAFF
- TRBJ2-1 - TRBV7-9 TGTGCCAGCAGCTTAGTGGGGACCTCCTACAATGAGCAGTTCTTC CASSLVGTSYNEQFF
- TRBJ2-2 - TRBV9 TGTGCCAGCAGCGTAGCCCCCCGCTTAGGCACCGGGGAGCTGTTTTTT CASSVAPRLGTGELFF
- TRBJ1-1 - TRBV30 TGTGCCTGGAGTAAAGAGGGGTATGCTGAAGCTTTCTTT CAWSKEGYAEAFF
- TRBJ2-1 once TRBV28 TGTGCCAGCAGTTTATCAGTAAATGAGCAGTTCTTC CASSLSVNEQFF
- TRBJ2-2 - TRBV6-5 TGTGCCAGCAGTTACTCCCGGACAGCCGGGGAGCTGTTTTTT CASSYSRTAGELFF
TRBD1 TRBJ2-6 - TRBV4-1 TGCGCCAGCAGCCAAGCGACAGGGGGCCCTTATTCTGGGGCCAACGTCCTGACTTTC CASSQATGGPYSGANVLTF
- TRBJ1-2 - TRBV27 TGTGCCAGCAGTTTTGCGGGAGTTAACTATGGCTACACCTTC CASSFAGVNYGYTF
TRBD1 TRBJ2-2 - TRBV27 TGTGCCAGCAGTCATACCGGGACAGGGAGTGACGGGGAGCTGTTTTTT CASSHTGTGSDGELFF
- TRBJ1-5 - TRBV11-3 TGTGCCAGCAGCTTAGTAAACAGGGACAATCAGCCCCAGCATTTT CASSLVNRDNQPQHF
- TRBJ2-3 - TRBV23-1 TGCGCCAGCAGTCAGCCACCAGGGGGGAACACCACAGATACGCAGTATTTT CASSQPPGGNTTDTQYF
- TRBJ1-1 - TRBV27 TGTGCCAGCAGCCCGACAGCGAACACTGAAGCTTTCTTT CASSPTANTEAFF
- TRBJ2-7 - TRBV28 TGTGCCAGCACCTCGGGCGGTTATTCCTACGAGCAGTACTTC CASTSGGYSYEQYF
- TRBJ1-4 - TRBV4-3 TGCGCCAGCAGCCAAGGAAACAGGGCCCATGAAAAACTGTTTTTT CASSQGNRAHEKLFF
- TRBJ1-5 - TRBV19 TGTGCCAGCGACCCCGGGAATCAGCCCCAGCATTTT CASDPGNQPQHF
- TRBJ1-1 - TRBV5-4 TGTGCCAGCAGCTTTTCAGACAGCGGTGAAGCTTTCTTT CASSFSDSGEAFF